Below, 28 T cell receptor beta chains from the same sample are listed, as sequenced in a study of blood T cell repertoires in COVID-19. Clones were read by immunoSEQ multiplex PCR, and TCRdb kept only the in-frame ones, dropping some. The table shows hundreds of thousands of clones, with just under 90% occurring only once. What was sequenced was PBMCs or T cells enriched from blood (not recorded which). The receptors were gathered from a man over 45 who had been exposed to COVID-19.

Notes on this clone: Other DNA sequences in this specimen translate into the identical CDR3. The gene calls are TRBV28 and TRBJ1-2; weak D call: TRBD1 (6 bases). CDR1 is MDHEN, CDR2 SYDVKM, per germline. V shed 5 bases and J shed 4 bases, with 8 bases lying between them. The CDR3 loop spans 12 amino acids. CDR3 bases: TGTGCCAGCAGTCTACAGGGCTATGGCTACACCTTC. This translates into CASSLQGYGYTF.

The chain is built from TRBV16 and TRBJ2-7, with 8 bases identical to TRBD1. Germline V lookup: CDR1 KGHSY, CDR2 FQNENV. The CDR3 totals 14 residues. The J segment lost 6 bases and the V segment lost 4 bases, leaving 8 bases of the junction unmatched. The CDR3 sequence: CASSPPWTGSEQYF. The CDR3 bases are TGTGCCAGCAGCCCCCCATGGACAGGGAGCGAGCAGTACTTC.

The CDR3 loop is CASEIFTNTGELFF. The CDR3 bases are TGTGCCAGTGAGATATTTACGAACACCGGGGAGCTGTTTTTT. The V and J genes are TRBV19 and TRBJ2-2; D gene unclear. This CDR3 has 14 residues. Germline assignment: CDR1 LNHDA and CDR2 SQIVND (reference sequence). V gave up 8 bases and J gave up 0 bases, with 10 bases separating them.

The chain carries TRBV28 and TRBJ1-2; 7 nucleotides align to TRBD1. Germline V gene data show CDR1 as MDHEN and CDR2 as SYDVKM. This CDR3 is 12 amino acids long. After removal of 5 bases from V and 3 bases from J, the junction contained 0 bases not matched to a gene. The CDR3 bases are TGTGCCAGCAGTCAGGGGGACTATGGCTACACCTTC. It specifies CASSQGDYGYTF.

The chain is built from TRBV2 and TRBJ2-6; no clear D gene. Germline lookup yields CDR1 SNHLY and CDR2 FYNNEI. The germline V and J ends were trimmed by 4 bases and 2 bases, with 12 bases remaining between them. The CDR3 is 16 residues long. CDR3 DNA: TGTGCCAGCAGTGTATCATCGAGCGCTGGGGCCAACGTCCTGACTTTC. Protein product: CASSVSSSAGANVLTF.

The chain is built from TRBV12-3 or TRBV12-4 and TRBJ1-5; a weak D match, TRBD1 (5 bases). Trimming took 4 bases from V and 9 from J, leaving 13 bases between them. The CDR3 sequence is 13 residues long. This CDR3 reads CASSSFFRGPQHF. The CDR3 region has the DNA TGTGCCAGCAGTTCCTTCTTTAGGGGGCCCCAGCATTTT.

V is TRBV2 and J is TRBJ2-7; perhaps TRBD1 as D (6 bases). The CDR3 is made up of 13 amino acids. V gave up 5 bases and J gave up 1 base, with 9 bases separating them. Germline CDR1 SNHLY, CDR2 FYNNEI. CDR3 sequence reads: CASSSRGSYEQYF. The CDR3, as DNA: TGTGCCAGCAGTTCCAGGGGTTCCTACGAGCAGTACTTC.

The rearrangement uses TRBV2 and TRBJ1-3; 9 nucleotides align to TRBD1. This CDR3 has 15 amino acids. Germline assignment: CDR1 SNHLY and CDR2 FYNNEI. Trimming cost V 4 bases and J 6 bases; bases outside gene matches: 7. CDR3 sequence (DNA): TGTGCCAGCAGTGGACAGGGGGGTCCTGAAAACACCATATATTTT. Amino acids: CASSGQGGPENTIYF.

The CDR3 nucleotides are TGTGCCAGTAGTACCACAGGGGCCCCGAACACTGAAGCTTTCTTT. Its translation is CASSTTGAPNTEAFF. This chain links TRBV19 with TRBJ1-1, with TRBD1 matching over 7 bases. CDR1 is LNHDA and CDR2 is SQIVND in the germline V gene (reference sequence). After removal of 4 bases from V and 1 base from J, the junction contained 6 bases not matched to a gene. The CDR3 has 15 residues.

The chain combines TRBV28 with TRBJ1-3; 8 bases fit TRBD1. Germline V lookup: CDR1 MDHEN, CDR2 SYDVKM. The V and J ends lost 6 bases and 0 bases, in that order; junction bases with no gene match: 7. The CDR3 sequence is 16 residues long. CDR3 DNA sequence: TGTGCCAGCAGCCTAGACAGGGGAATCTCTGGAAACACCATATATTTT. This sequence encodes CASSLDRGISGNTIYF.

The chain links TRBV18 to TRBJ1-1, with 8 positions matching TRBD1. CDR3 length: 15 amino acids. Per germline, CDR1 KGHSH and CDR2 LQKENI. Trimming at V came to 3 bases and at J to 1 base, leaving 4 bases not matched to a gene. CDR3 nucleotides: TGTGCCAGCTCACCGACAGGGGCGGGGAACACTGAAGCTTTCTTT. Translated, it gives CASSPTGAGNTEAFF.

J is TRBJ1-2 and V is TRBV28, with D uncertain. V was cut by 3 bases and J by 1 base, with 9 bases left in between. From germline, CDR1 is MDHEN and CDR2 SYDVKM. The CDR3 loop spans 14 amino acids. The CDR3 nucleotides read TGTGCCAGCAGTTTTACGGGAAATAACTATGGCTACACCTTC. It encodes CASSFTGNNYGYTF.

The genes are TRBV7-9 and TRBJ1-2; D is undetermined. The germline V gene has CDR1 SEHNR and CDR2 FQNEAQ (reference sequence). The germline V and J ends were trimmed by 1 base and 1 base, with 10 bases remaining between them. CDR3 size: 15 residues. The CDR3 loop is CASSLGQYYNYGYTF. In DNA form, the CDR3 reads TGTGCCAGCAGCTTAGGGCAGTATTATAACTATGGCTACACCTTC.

The rearrangement uses TRBV28 and TRBJ2-7, with D possibly being TRBD1 (6 bases). The CDR3 extends over 11 amino acids. From germline, CDR1 is MDHEN and CDR2 SYDVKM. CDR3 in DNA: TGTGCCAGCAGTTTACGAAGGGGGTGGGGAGTC. It codes for CASSLRRGWGV.

V and J are TRBV6-5 and TRBJ1-1; the D is unclear. This CDR3 has 15 residues. V dropped 7 bases and J dropped 0 bases, with 15 bases sitting between them. Per germline, CDR1 MNHEY and CDR2 SVGAGI. CDR3 coding DNA: TGTGCCAGCAAGTGGTTGGAGGGTATGAACACTGAAGCTTTCTTT. Protein sequence: CASKWLEGMNTEAFF.

V and J are TRBV5-1 and TRBJ1-1; 7 bases line up with TRBD1. The trim removed 3 bases at V and 1 base at J, leaving 3 bases unmatched. The CDR3 totals 14 residues. Germline-derived CDR1 and CDR2 are SGHRS and YFSETQ. CDR3 loop: CASSWTGQNTEAFF. The CDR3 DNA reads TGCGCCAGCAGCTGGACAGGACAGAACACTGAAGCTTTCTTT.

The chain recombines TRBV5-1 with TRBJ2-6, with TRBD1 matching over 9 bases. The CDR3 extends over 17 amino acids. The V segment lost 4 bases and the J segment 3 bases; nucleotides outside the gene matches: 8. The V gene's germline CDR1 is SGHRS and CDR2 YFSETQ. The CDR3 is CASSIPQGANGANVLTF. DNA for the CDR3: TGCGCCAGCAGCATACCACAGGGGGCAAATGGGGCCAACGTCCTGACTTTC.

CDR3 region: CASSPDRAQEKLFF. The CDR3, as DNA: TGTGCCAGCAGCCCCGACAGGGCGCAGGAAAAACTGTTTTTT. The chain has TRBV7-9 and TRBJ1-4; 7 bases align to TRBD1. The V and J ends lost 5 bases and 8 bases, in that order; junction bases with no gene match: 8. Germline-derived CDR1 and CDR2 are SEHNR and FQNEAQ (reference sequence). The CDR3 sequence is 14 residues long.

This clone occurred once. The chain employs TRBV4-1 and TRBJ1-3, with no clear D. Trimming removed 3 bases at V and 4 bases at J, with 13 bases between. Looked up from germline, CDR1 is MGHRA and CDR2 is YSYEKL. The CDR3 extends over 15 amino acids. CDR3 nucleotides: TGCGCCAGCAGCCAGCCCGCCGGTCCCGGAAACACCATATATTTT. Translated: CASSQPAGPGNTIYF.

This clone was observed a single time. V usage is TRBV5-1 and J usage is TRBJ1-2; D might be TRBD1 (6 bases). This CDR3 contains 14 residues. V lost 2 bases, J lost 4 bases, and 12 bases lay in between. The germline V gene has CDR1 SGHRS and CDR2 YFSETQ. The DNA for the CDR3 is TGCGCCAGCAGCTTCTTGGACAGCGTCTATGGCTACACCTTC. Translating gives CASSFLDSVYGYTF.

The rearrangement links TRBV7-9 to TRBJ2-5; TRBD2 might be the D (5 bases). This CDR3 has 13 amino acids. Germline CDR1 is SEHNR and CDR2 is FQNEAQ (reference sequence). The germline V and J ends were trimmed by 5 bases and 9 bases, with 16 bases remaining between them. CDR3 DNA sequence: TGTGCCAGCAGCCAAATAAATGTCGGGGCCCAGTACTTC. Protein sequence: CASSQINVGAQYF. Drawing the rest from reference TRBV7-9 and TRBJ2-5, the complete variable domain is DTGVSQNPRHKITKRGQNVTFRCDPISEHNRLYWYRQTLGQGPEFLTYFQNEAQLEKSRLLSDRFSAERPKGSFSTLEIQRTEQGDSAMYLCASSQINVGAQYFGPGTRLLVL.

The V gene is TRBV28, the J gene TRBJ1-2; possible D gene TRBD1, 5 bases. Germline assignment: CDR1 MDHEN and CDR2 SYDVKM. CDR3 size: 14 residues. Trimming shortened V by 2 bases and J by 8 bases, and 15 bases separated the two germline ends. CDR3 region: CASSLTVREGGYTF. CDR3 coding DNA: TGTGCCAGCAGTTTAACAGTCAGGGAGGGCGGCTACACCTTC.

On this clone: One end of the junction varies from germline; a read error may be responsible. The rearrangement joins TRBV6-4 to TRBJ1-1, with 10 bases matching TRBD1. CDR1 MRHNA and CDR2 SNTAGT come from the germline V gene. The CDR3 is 17 residues long. CDR3 in amino acids: CASSPPRGQGMNTEAFF. CDR3 sequence (DNA): TGTGCCAGCAGTCCCCCCCGGGGACAGGGGATGAATACTGAAGCTTTCTTT.

The chain uses TRBV10-3 and TRBJ2-7, with 8 positions matching TRBD1. Germline CDR1 is ENHRY and CDR2 is SYGVKD. With V trimmed by 0 bases and J by 4 bases, 8 bases remained unmatched. The CDR3 is made up of 16 amino acids. The CDR3 loop reads CAISESTRDRFYEQYF. CDR3 bases: TGTGCCATCAGTGAGTCGACCCGGGACAGGTTTTACGAGCAGTACTTC.

The rearrangement uses TRBV6-5 and TRBJ2-5, with 11 bases that match TRBD2. Looked up from germline, CDR1 is MNHEY and CDR2 is SVGAGI. This CDR3 contains 16 residues. After removal of 2 bases from V and 3 bases from J, the junction contained 5 bases not matched to a gene. As DNA, the CDR3 is TGTGCCAGCAGTTACCTTAGCGGGAGGGCCGAAGAGACCCAGTACTTC. Protein: CASSYLSGRAEETQYF.

The chain carries TRBV19 and TRBJ1-4; 12 bases fit TRBD1. Germline trimming cut 7 bases from V and 7 bases from J; bases unmatched to any gene: 16. The germline V gene encodes CDR1 LNHDA and CDR2 SQIVND (reference sequence). The CDR3 covers 18 residues. In nucleotides, the CDR3 is TGTGCCAGTACCCACCCCCGGGACAGGGGGCGCGGGAGTGAAAAACTGTTTTTT. As protein: CASTHPRDRGRGSEKLFF.

The rearrangement joins TRBV29-1 to TRBJ2-5; D uncertain. Germline values: CDR1 SQVTM, CDR2 ANQGSEA. This CDR3 has 11 amino acids. The V and J ends lost 6 bases and 5 bases respectively, with 10 bases between them. CDR3 sequence: CSVRLTETQYF. For the CDR3, the DNA is TGCAGCGTACGGTTAACGGAGACCCAGTACTTC.

The chain employs TRBV7-3 and TRBJ2-2; D gene uncertain. Between the trimmed V and J ends, which lost 3 bases and 8 bases, there was a span of 7 bases. Germline V CDR1 and CDR2: SGHTA, FQGTGA. The CDR3 runs 12 residues. CDR3 DNA sequence: TGTGCCAGCAGCTTTCAGGCTGGGGAGCTGTTTTTT. As protein: CASSFQAGELFF. The full variable domain, completed using reference TRBV7-3 and TRBJ2-2, is GAGVSQTPSNKVTEKGKYVELRCDPISGHTALYWYRQSLGQGPEFLIYFQGTGAADDSGLPNDRFFAVRPEGSVSTLKIQRTERGDSAVYLCASSFQAGELFFGEGSRLTVL.